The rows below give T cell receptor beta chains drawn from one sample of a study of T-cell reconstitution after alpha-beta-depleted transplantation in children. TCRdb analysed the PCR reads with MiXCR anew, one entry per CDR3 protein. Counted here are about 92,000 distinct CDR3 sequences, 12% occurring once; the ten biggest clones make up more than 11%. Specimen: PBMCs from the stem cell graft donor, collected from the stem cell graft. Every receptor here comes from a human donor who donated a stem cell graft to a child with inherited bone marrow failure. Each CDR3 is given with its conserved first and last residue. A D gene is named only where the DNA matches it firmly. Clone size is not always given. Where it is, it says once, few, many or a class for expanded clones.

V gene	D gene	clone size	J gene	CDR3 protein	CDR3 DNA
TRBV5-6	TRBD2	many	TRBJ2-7	CASSLAPGLSSYEQYF	TGTGCCAGCAGCTTGGCTCCGGGACTAAGCTCCTACGAGCAGTACTTC
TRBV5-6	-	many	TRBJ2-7	CASSLVRDPYEQYF	TGTGCCAGCAGCTTGGTCAGGGATCCCTACGAGCAGTACTTC
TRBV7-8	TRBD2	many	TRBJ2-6	CASIPGGLYSGANVLTF	TGTGCCAGCATCCCGGGAGGCCTCTACTCTGGGGCCAACGTCCTGACTTTC
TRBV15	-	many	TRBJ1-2	CATSRDRVSQGYTF	TGTGCCACCAGCAGAGATCGGGTTTCTCAAGGCTACACCTTC
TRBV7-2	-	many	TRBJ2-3	CASSLGGTTQYF	TGTGCCAGCAGCTTAGGGGGGACTACGCAGTATTTT
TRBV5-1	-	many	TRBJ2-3	CASSLVSSTDTQYF	TGCGCCAGCAGCTTGGTTAGTAGCACAGATACGCAGTATTTT
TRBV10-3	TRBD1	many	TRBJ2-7	CAIRQRDSSYEQYF	TGTGCCATCAGACAAAGGGACAGCTCCTACGAGCAGTACTTC
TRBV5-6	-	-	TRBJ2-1	CASSVGGTLSYNEQFF	TGTGCCAGCAGCGTAGGGGGGACCCTCTCCTACAATGAGCAGTTCTTC
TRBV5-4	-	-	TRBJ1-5	CAISPGPHGPQHF	TGTGCCATCAGCCCTGGCCCTCACGGGCCCCAGCATTTT
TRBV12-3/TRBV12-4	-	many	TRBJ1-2	CASSWTEPLYGYTF	TGTGCCAGCAGTTGGACAGAACCCCTCTATGGCTACACCTTC
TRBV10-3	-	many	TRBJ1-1	CAINNPGYHTEAFF	TGTGCCATCAATAACCCGGGCTACCACACTGAAGCTTTCTTT
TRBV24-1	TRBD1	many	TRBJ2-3	CATSDPTGEPDTQYF	TGTGCCACCAGTGACCCCACAGGGGAGCCAGATACGCAGTATTTT
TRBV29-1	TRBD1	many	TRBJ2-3	CSAQDRGFYTQYF	TGCAGCGCCCAGGACAGGGGATTTTATACGCAGTATTTT
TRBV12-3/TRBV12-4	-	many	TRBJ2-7	CASSLSPHWQYF	TGTGCCAGCAGTTTATCACCTCACTGGCAGTACTTC
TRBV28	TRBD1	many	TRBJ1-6	CASSPADRAQSPLHF	TGTGCCAGCAGCCCCGCCGACAGGGCACAATCACCCCTCCACTTT
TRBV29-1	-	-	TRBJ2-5	CSVLLGEETQYF	TGCAGCGTTTTGCTTGGGGAAGAGACCCAGTACTTC
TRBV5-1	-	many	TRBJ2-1	CASSLAAGDNEQFF	TGCGCCAGCAGCTTGGCCGCGGGTGACAATGAGCAGTTCTTC
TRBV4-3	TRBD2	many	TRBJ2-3	CASSPRLAELTDTQYF	TGCGCCAGCAGCCCCAGACTAGCGGAGCTCACAGATACGCAGTATTTT